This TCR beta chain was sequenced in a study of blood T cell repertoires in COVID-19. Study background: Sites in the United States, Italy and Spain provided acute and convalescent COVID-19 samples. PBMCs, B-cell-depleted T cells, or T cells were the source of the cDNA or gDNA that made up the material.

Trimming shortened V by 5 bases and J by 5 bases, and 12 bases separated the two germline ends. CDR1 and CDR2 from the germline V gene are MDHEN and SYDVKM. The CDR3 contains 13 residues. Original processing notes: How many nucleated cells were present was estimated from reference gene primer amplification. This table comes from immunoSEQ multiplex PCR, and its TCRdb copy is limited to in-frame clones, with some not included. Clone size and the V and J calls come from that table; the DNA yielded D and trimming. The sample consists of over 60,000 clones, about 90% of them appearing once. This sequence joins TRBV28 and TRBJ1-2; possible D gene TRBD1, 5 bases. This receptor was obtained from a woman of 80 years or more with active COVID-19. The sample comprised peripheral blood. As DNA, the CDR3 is TGTGCCAGCAGTCCCGGGGGAAGGTATGGCTACACCTTC. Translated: CASSPGGRYGYTF.